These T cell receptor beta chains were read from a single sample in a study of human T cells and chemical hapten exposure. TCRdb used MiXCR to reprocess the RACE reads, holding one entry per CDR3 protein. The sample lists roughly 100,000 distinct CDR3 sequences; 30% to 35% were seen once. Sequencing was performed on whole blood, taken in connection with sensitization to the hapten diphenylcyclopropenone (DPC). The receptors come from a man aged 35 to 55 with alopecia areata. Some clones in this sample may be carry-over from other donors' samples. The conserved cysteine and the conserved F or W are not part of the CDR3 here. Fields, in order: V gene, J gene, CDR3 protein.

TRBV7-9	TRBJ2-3	ASSLEGLGTDTQY
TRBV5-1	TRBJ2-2	ASSLNSNTGELF
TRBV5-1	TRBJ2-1	ASSIGLAGGKDEQF
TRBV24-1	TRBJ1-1	ATSDFGYTEAF
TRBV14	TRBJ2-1	ASSQDETSEHNEQF
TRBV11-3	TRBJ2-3	ASSTDTQY
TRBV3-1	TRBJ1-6	ASSQGAENSPLH
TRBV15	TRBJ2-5	ATLEDGEETQY
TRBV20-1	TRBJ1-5	SASDVNQPQH
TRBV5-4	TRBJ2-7	ASSPTRGAYEQY
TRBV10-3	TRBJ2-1	AISDPPGQINEQF
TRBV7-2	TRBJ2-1	ASSRTRTSRNEQF
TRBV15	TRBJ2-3	ATSRAVRDGTDTQY
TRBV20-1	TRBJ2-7	SARVLSYEQY
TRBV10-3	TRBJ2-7	ATQGTEGEQY
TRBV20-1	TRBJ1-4	SAMDRGGEKLF
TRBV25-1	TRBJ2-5	ASSESGVLQETQY
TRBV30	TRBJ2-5	AWSPRTGQETQY
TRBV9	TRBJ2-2	ASSARGLRDTGELF
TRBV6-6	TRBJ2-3	ASRTQGGTDTQY
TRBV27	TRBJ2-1	ASSYRVGDEQF
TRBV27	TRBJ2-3	ASSFWDTQY
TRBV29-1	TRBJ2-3	SVVRTSGTDTQY
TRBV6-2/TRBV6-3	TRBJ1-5	ASSYSHREPNSNQPQH
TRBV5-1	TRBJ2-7	ASSFSRGPYEQY
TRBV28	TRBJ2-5	ASREGQYQETQY
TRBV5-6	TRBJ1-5	ASSGTGEDQPQH